This note documents a single TCR beta chain sequence. Its antigen remains unknown. Sequenced by immunoSEQ multiplex PCR; TCRdb stores in-frame clones only, minus some. Of about 54,000 clones listed, roughly 90% were seen once; the top ten hold over 9.5%. Germline lookup yields CDR1 SGHTA and CDR2 FQGTGA. After removal of 1 base from V and 4 bases from J, the junction contained 4 bases not matched to a gene. CDR3 length: 14 residues. The sample comes from a study of OX40 agonist ivuxolimab in advanced cancers. Study findings and constraints: Determination of antigen specificity was not performed for the expanded peripheral T cells.

Sequencing was performed on CD4+ or CD8+ T cells sorted from blood, taken in a trial of the OX40 agonist ivuxolimab. The TCR sequence derives from an adult with an advanced solid tumor such as melanoma, head and neck, liver or kidney cancer. The chain employs TRBV7-3 and TRBJ2-7; TRBD1 matches at 7 bases. CDR3 region: CASSLRTGIYEQYF. In DNA, the CDR3 is TGTGCCAGCAGCTTAAGGACAGGAATTTACGAGCAGTACTTC. The variable domain in full, with the rest retrieved from reference TRBV7-3 and TRBJ2-7, is GAGVSQTPSNKVTEKGKYVELRCDPISGHTALYWYRQSLGQGPEFLIYFQGTGAADDSGLPNDRFFAVRPEGSVSTLKIQRTERGDSAVYLCASSLRTGIYEQYFGPGTRLTVT.